These 30 T cell receptor beta chains were all obtained from the same sample, sequenced in a study of cytomegalovirus exposure and HLA in healthy donors. With 60 Vbeta and 13 Jbeta primers, the PCR was carried out. Only in-frame clones appear in the TCRdb table, and some are missing; sequencing was by immunoSEQ multiplex PCR. The table shows about 180,000 clones, with 77% occurring only once. Sequencing was done on a sample of PBMCs. The source is a woman between 25 and 40 years old in good health and CMV-seropositive.

The chain has TRBV19 and TRBJ2-3, with 8 positions matching TRBD2. V was pared by 6 bases and J by 2 bases, with 4 bases of the junction left unmatched. CDR3 size: 14 residues. Germline V gene data show CDR1 as LNHDA and CDR2 as SQIVND (reference sequence). The CDR3 loop reads CASRPGGPTDTQYF. The CDR3 DNA reads as TGTGCCAGTAGACCGGGGGGGCCCACAGATACGCAGTATTTT.

V usage is TRBV5-1 and J usage is TRBJ1-1; D possibly corresponds to TRBD1 (5 bases). The V and J ends lost 2 bases and 7 bases respectively, with 15 bases between them. Germline V gene data show CDR1 as SGHRS and CDR2 as YFSETQ. This CDR3 is 14 amino acids long. The CDR3 region has the DNA TGCGCCAGCAGCTTATGGGGAGGGAGGGGTGAAGCTTTCTTT. Amino acids: CASSLWGGRGEAFF. Using reference TRBV5-1 and TRBJ1-1 for the parts outside the CDR3, the full variable domain is KAGVTQTPRYLIKTRGQQVTLSCSPISGHRSVSWYQQTPGQGLQFLFEYFSETQRNKGNFPGRFSGRQFSNSRSEMNVSTLELGDSALYLCASSLWGGRGEAFFGQGTRLTVV.

The V gene is TRBV11-2, the J gene TRBJ2-1, with D uncertain. CDR1 is SGHAT and CDR2 is FQNNGV in the germline V gene. V lost 1 base and J lost 0, with 7 bases in between. The CDR3 extends over 15 amino acids. Written as DNA, the CDR3 is TGTGCCAGCAGCTTAGTGGCTAGCTCCTACAATGAGCAGTTCTTC. Translating gives CASSLVASSYNEQFF.

The chain combines TRBV10-3 with TRBJ2-5; 16 bases are shared with TRBD2. J was trimmed by 5 bases and V by 6 bases; bases with no gene match: 9. Per germline, CDR1 ENHRY and CDR2 SYGVKD. The CDR3 is made up of 17 amino acids. The CDR3 region has the DNA TGTGCCATCAGCCCCGGGACTAGCGGGAGGGACAGGGAGACCCAGTACTTC. This translates into CAISPGTSGRDRETQYF.

Only a few counts were recorded for this clone. The V gene is TRBV28, the J gene TRBJ2-2; the D gene is possibly TRBD2 (6 bases). Looked up from germline, CDR1 is MDHEN and CDR2 is SYDVKM. The CDR3 is made up of 16 amino acids. V was clipped by 3 bases and J by 6 bases, with 17 bases between them. CDR3 amino acids: CASSLAPTSMAGELFF. Here the CDR3 DNA reads TGTGCCAGCAGTTTGGCCCCGACTAGTATGGCCGGGGAGCTGTTTTTT.

Only a few counts were recorded for this clone. Other nucleotide sequences from this sample produce the same CDR3. This chain joins TRBV27 and TRBJ1-5; weak D call: TRBD1 (6 bases). Germline-derived CDR1 and CDR2 are MNHEY and SMNVEV (reference sequence). The CDR3 is 14 amino acids. V was trimmed by 0 bases and J by 4 bases, leaving 7 bases between them. Here the CDR3 DNA reads TGTGCCAGCAGTTTATCAGGGGGAAATCAGCCCCAGCATTTT. Translated: CASSLSGGNQPQHF.

This chain uses TRBV27 with TRBJ2-7; 12 bases match TRBD2. Germline V gives CDR1 MNHEY, CDR2 SMNVEV (reference sequence). The CDR3 runs to 15 residues. The V and J ends lost 5 bases and 0 bases, in that order; junction bases with no gene match: 2. In DNA form, the CDR3 reads TGTGCCAGCAGTGGACTAGCGGGGCCCTCCTACGAGCAGTACTTC. As protein: CASSGLAGPSYEQYF.

Of note for this clone: The DNA is left out, because the CDR3 cannot be placed on it with certainty; the CDR3 is given as TCRdb lists it. This CDR3 is CASSEVGLGSPFF. The genes are TRBV6-1 and TRBJ2-1; the D call of TRBD2 is as the table states it, not checked on the DNA. Including both end residues, the CDR3 is 13 amino acids long. Germline V gene sequence: CDR1 MNHNS, CDR2 SASEGT.

The chain couples TRBV27 to TRBJ2-1, with 9 bases that match TRBD2. CDR1 and CDR2 (germline): MNHEY, SMNVEV (reference sequence). V was pared by 6 bases and J by 3 bases, with 3 bases of the junction left unmatched. The CDR3 has 14 residues. This chain's CDR3 is CASRKTSGYNEQFF. The CDR3, as DNA: TGTGCCAGCAGGAAGACTAGCGGCTACAATGAGCAGTTCTTC.

The rearrangement links TRBV28 to TRBJ1-4, with 9 bases matching TRBD1. Trimming took 3 bases from V and 7 from J; bases not matched to a gene: 9. The CDR3 is made up of 16 amino acids. CDR1 is MDHEN, CDR2 SYDVKM, per germline. The CDR3: CASSFPGQGIVEKLFF. Here the CDR3 DNA reads TGTGCCAGCAGTTTCCCGGGACAGGGAATAGTTGAAAAACTGTTTTTT.

The J gene is TRBJ2-5, the V gene TRBV6-5; 7 positions match TRBD1. The V segment lost 6 bases and the J segment 6 bases; nucleotides outside the gene matches: 7. This CDR3 has 13 amino acids. From germline, CDR1 is MNHEY and CDR2 SVGAGI. The CDR3 DNA reads as TGTGCCAGCAGGACAGGGAGTGTGCAGACCCAGTACTTC. It encodes CASRTGSVQTQYF.

The rearrangement joins TRBV5-5 to TRBJ1-5, with TRBD1 as a possible D gene (5 bases). The CDR3 has 15 residues. Germline V gene lookup returns CDR1 SGHKS and CDR2 YYEKEE (reference sequence). V dropped 4 bases and J dropped 0 bases, with 11 bases sitting between them. The CDR3 bases are TGTGCCAGCAGCCGCTCGGGGGATAGCAATCAGCCCCAGCATTTT. It yields the protein CASSRSGDSNQPQHF. Using reference TRBV5-5 and TRBJ1-5 for the parts outside the CDR3, the full variable domain is DAGVTQSPTHLIKTRGQQVTLRCSPISGHKSVSWYQQVLGQGPQFIFQYYEKEERGRGNFPDRFSARQFPNYSSELNVNALLLGDSALYLCASSRSGDSNQPQHFGDGTRLSIL.

The chain uses TRBV4-2 and TRBJ2-5, with 7 bases lining up with TRBD1. The V segment lost 4 bases and the J segment 9 bases; nucleotides outside the gene matches: 20. Per germline, CDR1 LGHNA and CDR2 YNFKEQ. The CDR3 is 17 residues long. CDR3 nucleotides: TGTGCCAGCAGCCGGGTGCTGGGACAGTCTATCCGGGCGCCCCAGTACTTC. Its protein product is CASSRVLGQSIRAPQYF.

The chain recombines TRBV28 with TRBJ2-6; TRBD1 matches at 7 bases. Germline values: CDR1 MDHEN, CDR2 SYDVKM. V shed 5 bases and J 0 bases; nucleotides not matched to a gene: 10. The CDR3 is made up of 18 amino acids. CDR3 amino acids: CASSPWGQFLSGANVLTF. The DNA for the CDR3 is TGTGCCAGCAGTCCTTGGGGACAGTTTCTCTCTGGGGCCAACGTCCTGACTTTC.

This clone came up a few times. V is TRBV14 and J is TRBJ2-7; 9 bases map to TRBD2. Germline CDR1 and CDR2: SGHDN and FVKESK. Germline trimming cut 1 base from V and 2 bases from J; bases unmatched to any gene: 6. The CDR3 totals 16 residues. In nucleotides, the CDR3 is TGTGCCAGCAGCCAAGGAACTAGCGGGTTAGCCTACGAGCAGTACTTC. Translation gives CASSQGTSGLAYEQYF.

This chain connects TRBV5-6 to TRBJ2-1; 8 bases are a match to TRBD1. After removal of 4 bases from V and 6 bases from J, the junction contained 6 bases not matched to a gene. Germline V lookup: CDR1 SGHDT, CDR2 YYEEEE. The CDR3 sequence is 14 residues long. CDR3 amino acids: CASSPRTGFNEQFF. The CDR3 DNA follows: TGTGCCAGCAGCCCTCGGACAGGGTTCAATGAGCAGTTCTTC.

V usage is TRBV30 and J usage is TRBJ1-2; 9 bases line up with TRBD1. Trimming at V came to 3 bases and at J to 5 bases, leaving 10 bases not matched to a gene. Per germline, CDR1 GTSNPN and CDR2 SVGIG (reference sequence). CDR3 length equals 15 residues. CDR3 sequence: CAWSLELGTGYGYTF. The CDR3 nucleotides are TGTGCCTGGAGCCTAGAACTCGGGACAGGGTATGGCTACACCTTC.

The CDR3 coding sequence is TGTGCCAGCAGTGAATGGGAAGGGGCAGGGCGAGAGACCCAGTACTTC. Translating gives CASSEWEGAGRETQYF. The chain is built from TRBV2 and TRBJ2-5, with D maybe TRBD1 (5 bases). Between the trimmed V and J ends, which lost 2 bases and 4 bases, there was a span of 17 bases. The CDR3 covers 16 residues. Germline V lookup: CDR1 SNHLY, CDR2 FYNNEI.

Here the CDR3 DNA reads TGTGCCAGCAGCCCAGGGGGGAATGAAAAACTGTTTTTT. It encodes CASSPGGNEKLFF. This chain connects TRBV14 to TRBJ1-4, with 7 bases identical to TRBD1. From germline, CDR1 is SGHDN and CDR2 FVKESK. V lost 4 bases to trimming and J lost 5 bases; unmatched junction nucleotides: 1. This CDR3 is 13 amino acids long. The whole variable domain, remainder taken from reference TRBV14 and TRBJ1-4, is EAGVTQFPSHSVIEKGQTVTLRCDPISGHDNLYWYRRVMGKEIKFLLHFVKESKQDESGMPNNRFLAERTGGTYSTLKVQPAELEDSGVYFCASSPGGNEKLFFGSGTQLSVL.

The CDR3 nucleotides are TGTGCCAGCAGAGACACAGGGACCTATGGCTACACCTTC. The encoded protein is CASRDTGTYGYTF. This chain connects TRBV6-5 to TRBJ1-2; D perhaps matches TRBD1 (6 bases). The V gene's germline CDR1 is MNHEY and CDR2 SVGAGI. The CDR3 contains 13 residues. Trimming stripped 6 bases from V and 4 bases from J, with 12 bases between.

V gene TRBV28 combines with J gene TRBJ2-7; possible D gene TRBD1, 8 bases. The CDR3 is 15 amino acids. In germline, CDR1 is MDHEN, CDR2 SYDVKM. V lost 5 bases to trimming and J lost 4 bases, with 18 bases between them. The CDR3 DNA reads as TGTGCCAGCAGTCAGGACAGGGAGGGTCGATACGAGCAGTACTTC. Translated, it gives CASSQDREGRYEQYF.

V usage is TRBV29-1 and J usage is TRBJ2-3, with 10 bases aligning to TRBD1. CDR1 is SQVTM, CDR2 ANQGSEA, per germline. The CDR3 runs 13 residues. Trimming at V came to 6 bases and at J to 4 bases, leaving 4 bases not matched to a gene. In DNA, the CDR3 is TGCAGCGTCAGGACAGGGGGAGCAGATACGCAGTATTTT. As protein: CSVRTGGADTQYF.

The CDR3 sequence is CASSALADTDTQYF. CDR3 DNA sequence: TGCGCCAGCAGTGCACTAGCGGACACAGATACGCAGTATTTT. The chain couples TRBV10-2 to TRBJ2-3, with 8 nucleotides matching TRBD2. This CDR3 region has 14 residues. CDR1 and CDR2 (germline): WSHSY, SAAADI. Trimming at V came to 4 bases and at J to 2 bases, leaving 2 bases not matched to a gene.

This chain uses TRBV19 with TRBJ1-1; D remains ambiguous. The V gene lost 4 bases and the J gene lost 3 bases, with 15 bases spanning the gap. From germline, CDR1 is LNHDA and CDR2 SQIVND (reference sequence). The CDR3 runs to 15 residues. The CDR3 sequence: CASSTPSRVDTEAFF. The CDR3 nucleotides read TGTGCCAGTAGTACCCCGTCCCGGGTTGACACTGAAGCTTTCTTT.

The rearrangement links TRBV7-3 to TRBJ2-2; tentative D call: TRBD2 (6 bases). From germline, CDR1 is SGHTA and CDR2 FQGTGA. V lost 5 bases to trimming and J lost 5 bases, with 9 bases between them. The CDR3 extends over 13 amino acids. The DNA of the CDR3 is TGTGCCAGCAGCCGCGGGACTACCGGGGAGCTGTTTTTT. Residues: CASSRGTTGELFF.

The sample holds a few counts of this clone. This chain joins TRBV2 and TRBJ2-1; TRBD1 agrees at 9 bases. Germline CDR1 and CDR2: SNHLY and FYNNEI. The CDR3 is made up of 13 amino acids. Trimming at V came to 10 bases and at J to 6 bases, leaving 7 bases not matched to a gene. The CDR3 sequence: CATGTGRANEQFF. The CDR3 nucleotides are TGTGCCACCGGGACAGGGAGGGCCAATGAGCAGTTCTTC. The variable domain in full, with the rest retrieved from reference TRBV2 and TRBJ2-1, is EPEVTQTPSHQVTQMGQEVILRCVPISNHLYFYWYRQILGQKVEFLVSFYNNEISEKSEIFDDQFSVERPDGSNFTLKIRSTKLEDSAMYFCATGTGRANEQFFGPGTRLTVL.

This clone was detected only a few times. The gene calls are TRBV5-6 and TRBJ1-4, with D possibly TRBD1 on 5 matching bases. V was pared by 3 bases and J by 0 bases, with 15 bases between. Germline V gives CDR1 SGHDT, CDR2 YYEEEE. The CDR3 is 17 residues long. CDR3 region: CASSWRRGPSTNEKLFF. The DNA of the CDR3 is TGTGCCAGCAGCTGGAGGCGGGGACCCTCAACTAATGAAAAACTGTTTTTT.

The genes are TRBV19 and TRBJ1-5; D gene ambiguous. The V gene lost 3 bases and the J gene lost 0 bases, with 15 bases spanning the gap. There are 17 residues in the CDR3. Germline V CDR1 and CDR2: LNHDA, SQIVND (reference sequence). Here the CDR3 DNA reads TGTGCCAGTAGTATTCGGGGAAAGAGGGATAGCAATCAGCCCCAGCATTTT. It specifies CASSIRGKRDSNQPQHF.

The chain has TRBV30 and TRBJ1-2, with D unclear. Trimming cost V 3 bases and J 4 bases, with 9 bases left between them. There are 12 residues in the CDR3. Germline V gene sequence: CDR1 GTSNPN, CDR2 SVGIG (reference sequence). The CDR3 coding sequence is TGTGCCTGGAGCACCGGGAGCTATGGCTACACCTTC. Translating gives CAWSTGSYGYTF.

The chain is built from TRBV18 and TRBJ1-2; D possibly corresponds to TRBD1 (6 bases). Germline V gene sequence: CDR1 KGHSH, CDR2 LQKENI. There are 13 residues in the CDR3. V lost 3 bases and J lost 6, with 11 bases in between. This CDR3 is CASSPTGLDGYTF. The CDR3 DNA sequence: TGTGCCAGCTCACCGACAGGATTAGATGGCTACACCTTC.